This TCR beta chain was documented in a study of blood T cell repertoires in COVID-19. Using immunoSEQ multiplex PCR, the repertoire was profiled, and TCRdb retains in-frame clones only, with some absent. The table shows roughly 100,000 clones, with around 89% occurring only once. The source of this sequence is a woman older than 75 with acute or convalescent COVID-19. Sequenced: peripheral blood.

This CDR3 reads CASSYRDISYNEQFF. CDR3 coding DNA: TGTGCCAGCAGTTACCGGGATATCTCCTACAATGAGCAGTTCTTC. V usage is TRBV6-5 and J usage is TRBJ2-1; D possibly corresponds to TRBD2 (5 bases). The CDR3 extends over 15 amino acids. V lost 2 bases and J 0 bases, leaving 8 bases between the germline ends. Germline CDR1 reads MNHEY; CDR2 reads SVGAGI.